This TCR beta chain originates from a study of control samples from healthy donors and cancer patients. Produced via immunoSEQ multiplex PCR; TCRdb's table is partial and in-frame only. The sample shows 85,000 to 95,000 clones, 88% of them seen only once. There are 15 residues in the CDR3. The V and J ends lost 5 bases and 0 bases, in that order; junction bases with no gene match: 7. Germline V gene sequence: CDR1 LGHNA, CDR2 YNFKEQ. V is TRBV4-2 and J is TRBJ2-7; the match to TRBD1 covers 7 bases. Sequencing was carried out using blood. This receptor was identified in a woman in her seventies in good health. The CDR3 loop is CASSEGATSSYEQYF. The CDR3 DNA follows: TGTGCCAGCAGCGAGGGGGCAACGAGCTCCTACGAGCAGTACTTC.